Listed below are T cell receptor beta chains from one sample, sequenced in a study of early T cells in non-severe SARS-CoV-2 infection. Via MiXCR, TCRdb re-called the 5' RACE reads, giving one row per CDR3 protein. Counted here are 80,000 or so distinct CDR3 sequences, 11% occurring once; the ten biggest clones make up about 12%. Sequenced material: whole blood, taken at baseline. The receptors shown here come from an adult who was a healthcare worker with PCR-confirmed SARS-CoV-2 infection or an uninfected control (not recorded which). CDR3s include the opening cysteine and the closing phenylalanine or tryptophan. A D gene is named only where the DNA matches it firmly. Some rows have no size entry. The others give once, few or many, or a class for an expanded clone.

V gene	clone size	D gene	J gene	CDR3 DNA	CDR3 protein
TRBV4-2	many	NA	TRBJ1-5	TGTGCCAGCAGCCAAGAAAGGGTGACAGGCGGCAATCAGCCCCAGCATTTT	CASSQERVTGGNQPQHF
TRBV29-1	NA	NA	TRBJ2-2	TGCAGCGTCAGGGAGTACATCGGGGAGCTGTTTTTT	CSVREYIGELFF
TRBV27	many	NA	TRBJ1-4	TGTGCCAGCAGAAAACGGGGGGTCGATGAAAAACTGTTTTTT	CASRKRGVDEKLFF
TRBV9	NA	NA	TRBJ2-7	TGTGCCAGCGGCACTACCTACGAGCAGTACTTC	CASGTTYEQYF
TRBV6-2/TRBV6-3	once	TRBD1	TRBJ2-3	TGTGCCAGCATATTGGGCAGGGGGCGAACAGATACGCAGTATTTT	CASILGRGRTDTQYF
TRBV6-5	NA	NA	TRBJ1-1	TGTGCCAGCAGCCCTGGCCATGGAGGGAGAGCTTTCTTT	CASSPGHGGRAFF
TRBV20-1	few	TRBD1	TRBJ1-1	TGCAGTGCTAGTTTACCTCTGACAGGGGGGAACACTGAAGCTTTCTTT	CSASLPLTGGNTEAFF
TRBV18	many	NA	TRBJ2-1	TGTGCCAGCTCACAGTTCGCAGAGGGTGAGCAGTTCTTC	CASSQFAEGEQFF
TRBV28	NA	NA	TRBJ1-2	TGTGCCAGCACCTTTCCCGGGGCAGCGCCTTATGGCTACACCTTC	CASTFPGAAPYGYTF
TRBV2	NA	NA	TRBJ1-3	TGTGCCAGCAGGCTACAGGGCGTACATAGAAACACCATATATTTT	CASRLQGVHRNTIYF
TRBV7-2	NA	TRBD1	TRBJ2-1	TGTGCCAGCAGACCACGGGACAGGGGAGACAATGAGCAGTTCTTC	CASRPRDRGDNEQFF
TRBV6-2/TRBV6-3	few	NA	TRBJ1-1	TGTGCCAGCAGTTACTCGGAGACAGCTCTGAACACTGAAGCTTTCTTT	CASSYSETALNTEAFF
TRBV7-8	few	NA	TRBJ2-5	TGTGCCAGCAGCTTAGTCGTTTGGTCGGAGGCCCAGTACTTC	CASSLVVWSEAQYF
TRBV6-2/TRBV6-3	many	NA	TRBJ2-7	TGTGCCAGCAGTTTCTCGGGGGCCTACGAGCAGTACTTC	CASSFSGAYEQYF
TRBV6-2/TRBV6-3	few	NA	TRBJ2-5	TGTGCCAGCAGTACCTCTTACCAATCCCGGAGGATCCAAGAGACCCAGTACTTC	CASSTSYQSRRIQETQYF
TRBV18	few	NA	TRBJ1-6	TGTGCCAGCTCACCAGGACGGAGCAATTCACCCCTCCACTTT	CASSPGRSNSPLHF
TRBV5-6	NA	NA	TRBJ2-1	TGTGCCAGCAGCTTGTCTTGGCGGCCGAGCTCCTACAATGAGCAGTTCTTC	CASSLSWRPSSYNEQFF
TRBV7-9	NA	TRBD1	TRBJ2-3	TGTGCCAGCAGCCCGCCGACAGGGAACACAGATACGCAGTATTTT	CASSPPTGNTDTQYF
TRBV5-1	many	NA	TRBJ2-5	TGCGCCAGCAGCAGTTCCCGGGAGACCCAGTACTTC	CASSSSRETQYF
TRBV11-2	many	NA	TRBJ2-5	TGTGCCAGCAGCTTAGCAGGGCGAGAGACCCAGTACTTC	CASSLAGRETQYF
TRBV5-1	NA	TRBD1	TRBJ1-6	TGCGCCAGCAGCTTGGGGGACAGGGGCTATAATTCACCCCTCCACTTT	CASSLGDRGYNSPLHF
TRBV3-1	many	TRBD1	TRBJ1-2	TGTGCCAGCAGCGAAGTCCGAGGGGGCTCTTATGGCTACACCTTC	CASSEVRGGSYGYTF
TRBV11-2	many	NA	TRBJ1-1	TGTGCCAGCAGCAAACAGGGCTATGAAGCTTTCTTT	CASSKQGYEAFF
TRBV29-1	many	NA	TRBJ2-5	TGCAGCGTTGAAGAATGGCAGGGGATAGAGACCCAGTACTTC	CSVEEWQGIETQYF
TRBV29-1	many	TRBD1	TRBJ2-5	TGCAGTACGAGTGACAGGGTAGAGACCCAGTACTTC	CSTSDRVETQYF
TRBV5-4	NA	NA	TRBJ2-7	TGTGCCAGCAGCCCCACGGGACACAGCTCCTACGAGCAGTACTTC	CASSPTGHSSYEQYF
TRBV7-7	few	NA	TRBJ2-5	TGTGCCAGCAGCCCAGCAGGCCAGGGAATTGAGACCCAGTACTTC	CASSPAGQGIETQYF
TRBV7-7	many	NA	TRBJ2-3	TGTGCCAGCAGCTTAGGGCAGGGGCCAGATACGCAGTATTTT	CASSLGQGPDTQYF
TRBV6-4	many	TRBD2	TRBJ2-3	TGTGCCAGCAGTGACTCCGGGACTAGCGGGGGAGATACGCAGTATTTT	CASSDSGTSGGDTQYF
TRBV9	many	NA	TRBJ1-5	TGTGCCAGCAGCGTATTTGGGGGTGACCAGCCCCAGCATTTT	CASSVFGGDQPQHF
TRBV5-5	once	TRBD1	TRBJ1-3	TGTGCCAGCAGGGGGACAGGGGGCACGGGTGGAAACACCATATATTTT	CASRGTGGTGGNTIYF
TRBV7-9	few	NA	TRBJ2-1	TGTGCCAGCAGCTTTCGGTTAGTGGGTGGCTACAATGAGCAGTTCTTC	CASSFRLVGGYNEQFF
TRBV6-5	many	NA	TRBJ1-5	TGTGCCAGCAGTTTCGGGACAAAACAGCCCCAGCATTTT	CASSFGTKQPQHF
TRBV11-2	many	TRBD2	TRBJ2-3	TGTGCCAGCAGCTGGACTAGCGGGGGGGCGAGCGCAGATACGCAGTATTTT	CASSWTSGGASADTQYF
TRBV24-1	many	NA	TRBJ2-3	TGTGCCACCAGTGACTCCGATGGGCGCGGAGATACGCAGTATTTT	CATSDSDGRGDTQYF
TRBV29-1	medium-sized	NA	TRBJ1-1	TGCAGCGTCCCGGCCGGGACAACTATGAACACTGAAGCTTTCTTT	CSVPAGTTMNTEAFF
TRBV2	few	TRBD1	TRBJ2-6	TGTGCCAGCAGTTCCGGGACAGGAAAAACCGGGGCCAACGTCCTGACTTTC	CASSSGTGKTGANVLTF